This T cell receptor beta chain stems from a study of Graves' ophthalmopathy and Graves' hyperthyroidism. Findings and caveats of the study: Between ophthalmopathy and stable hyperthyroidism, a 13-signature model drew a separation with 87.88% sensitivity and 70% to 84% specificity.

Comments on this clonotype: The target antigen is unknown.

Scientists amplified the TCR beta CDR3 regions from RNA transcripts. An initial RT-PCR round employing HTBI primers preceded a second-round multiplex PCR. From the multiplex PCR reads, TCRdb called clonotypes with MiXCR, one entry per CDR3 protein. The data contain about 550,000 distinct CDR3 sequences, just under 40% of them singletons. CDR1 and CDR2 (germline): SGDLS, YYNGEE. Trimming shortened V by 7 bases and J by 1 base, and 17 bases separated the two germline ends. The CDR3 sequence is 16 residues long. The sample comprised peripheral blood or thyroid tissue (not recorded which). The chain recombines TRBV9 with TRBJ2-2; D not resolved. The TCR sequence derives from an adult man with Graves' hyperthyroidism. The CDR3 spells CASSPRTAGNTGELFF. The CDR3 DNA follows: TGTGCCAGCTCACCACGAACAGCAGGGAACACCGGGGAGCTGTTTTTT.